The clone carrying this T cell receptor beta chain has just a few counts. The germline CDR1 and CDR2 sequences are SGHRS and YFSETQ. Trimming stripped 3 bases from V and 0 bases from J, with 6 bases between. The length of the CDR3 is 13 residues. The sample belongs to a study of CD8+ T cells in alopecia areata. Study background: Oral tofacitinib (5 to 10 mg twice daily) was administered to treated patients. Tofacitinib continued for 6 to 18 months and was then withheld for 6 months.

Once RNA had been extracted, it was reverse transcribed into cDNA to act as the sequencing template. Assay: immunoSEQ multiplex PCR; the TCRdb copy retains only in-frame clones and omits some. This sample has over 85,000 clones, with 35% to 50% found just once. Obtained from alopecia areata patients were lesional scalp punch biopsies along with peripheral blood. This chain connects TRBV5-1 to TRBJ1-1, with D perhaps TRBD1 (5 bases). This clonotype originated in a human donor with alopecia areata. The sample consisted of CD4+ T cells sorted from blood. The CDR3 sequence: CASSSTVNTEAFF. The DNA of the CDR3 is TGCGCCAGCAGCTCGACAGTGAACACTGAAGCTTTCTTT.